This TCR beta chain was retrieved from a study of CD8 T cells in ankylosing spondylitis. Study-level findings and limits: Typical of ankylosing spondylitis blood, it appeared, was a TCR beta motif of several highly homologous variants. In reactive arthritis synovial fluid and blood, some motif variants had been reported before. Matched ankylosing spondylitis synovial fluid reportedly showed significant enrichment of disease-linked clones.

Molecular-barcoded quantitative 5'-RACE produced these TCR beta libraries. In TCRdb, the 5' RACE reads were re-called with MiXCR into one record per CDR3 protein. The table lists some 220,000 distinct CDR3 sequences, approximately 7.4% of them singletons. CDR1 SNHLY and CDR2 FYNNEI come from the germline V gene. Deletions cut 2 bases from V and 2 bases from J, with 19 bases between. The CDR3 is 18 amino acids. In the case of this clonotype: No antigen is known for it.

This clonotype was obtained from a male donor with ankylosing spondylitis. The chain couples TRBV2 to TRBJ2-1; no clear D gene. Sequencing was performed on blood, either unsorted or a sorted T cell fraction (not recorded which). CDR3 amino acids: CASSENPPRESPYNEQFF. In nucleotides, the CDR3 is TGTGCCAGCAGTGAAAATCCCCCGCGAGAGAGCCCCTACAATGAGCAGTTCTTC.